This is a list of T cell receptor beta chains from one sample in a study of patients and donors after allogeneic stem cell transplantation. TCRdb independently ran MiXCR on the RT-PCR reads; one entry per CDR3 protein. The table lists 390,000 or so distinct CDR3 sequences, 16% of them singletons. Sequences were obtained from blood, either unsorted or a sorted T cell fraction (not recorded which). The receptors were gathered from a human donor who was either an allogeneic HSCT recipient or a stem cell or donor lymphocyte infusion donor (not recorded which). It is not recorded whose cells these are; they may come from a transplant donor. The CDR3 runs from the conserved cysteine through the conserved F or W. The D gene is left open where the match is weak. Clone size is shown for a subset of rows, as once, few, many or a class of expanded clone.

TGTGCCAGCAGTTACTCGAGAGTCGGGGGCTATGGCTACACCTTC,CASSYSRVGGYGYTF,TRBV6-2/TRBV6-3,-,TRBJ1-2,-
TGTGCCAGCAGCTTAGCCCCGGGATGGACTGAAGCTTTCTTT,CASSLAPGWTEAFF,TRBV7-2,-,TRBJ1-1,few
TGTGCCAGCAGCTCGGCCGGACAGGCGTACAATGAGCAGTTCTTC,CASSSAGQAYNEQFF,TRBV7-8,TRBD1,TRBJ2-1,few
TGTGCCAGCAGCCGGGCCGGGGGCCCAACTGAAGCTTTCTTT,CASSRAGGPTEAFF,TRBV5-6,-,TRBJ1-1,few
TGCAGCGTCGCCGGTTTCGCCAGCGCACACTACGAGCAGTACTTC,CSVAGFASAHYEQYF,TRBV29-1,-,TRBJ2-7,few
TGCGCCAGCAGCCCAGAGAGGGGGAGGCTGTTTTTT,CASSPERGRLFF,TRBV4-1,-,TRBJ1-4,-
TGCAGTGCCGACGGGACTAGCGGGGCAAGAGAGCAGTTCTTC,CSADGTSGAREQFF,TRBV20-1,TRBD2,TRBJ2-1,-
TGTGCCAGTACGCGCAGTTACAATGAGCAGTTCTTC,CASTRSYNEQFF,TRBV19,-,TRBJ2-1,many
TGTGCCAGCAGCCCGGCGGGGAATTTGGGCTACACCTTC,CASSPAGNLGYTF,TRBV5-5,-,TRBJ1-2,-
TGTGCCAGCAGTTCTACAGGGCGAGGCTACACCTTC,CASSSTGRGYTF,TRBV6-5,-,TRBJ1-2,-
TGTGCCAGCAGTTCAACTTGGGACAGAGGTGGCTACACCTTC,CASSSTWDRGGYTF,TRBV12-3/TRBV12-4,TRBD1,TRBJ1-2,few
TGTGCCAGCACCGACGGGGTAAAGGGTGGCAATCAGCCCCAGCATTTT,CASTDGVKGGNQPQHF,TRBV28,-,TRBJ1-5,-
TGTGCCTGGAGTGTACTGCCCTCTGGGGCCAACGTCCTGACTTTC,CAWSVLPSGANVLTF,TRBV30,-,TRBJ2-6,-
TGTGCCAGCAGTTCCAAAGGGAGGGGCCATGGCTACACCTTC,CASSSKGRGHGYTF,TRBV27,-,TRBJ1-2,few
TGTGCCAGCAGTTTTATCTTATTCCGGGGGGCGCGTTCGGATACGCAGTATTTT,CASSFILFRGARSDTQYF,TRBV12-3/TRBV12-4,-,TRBJ2-3,-
TGCGCCAGCAGCTTGGAGGGGGGACCCTACGAGCAGTACTTC,CASSLEGGPYEQYF,TRBV5-1,-,TRBJ2-7,few
TGTGCCAGCAGTGAGTACAGGGGGCATAGCGAGCAGTACTTC,CASSEYRGHSEQYF,TRBV2,TRBD1,TRBJ2-7,many
TGCGCCAGCAGCTTTCTAGCGGGGGGGCCTTCCGGGGAGCTGTTTTTT,CASSFLAGGPSGELFF,TRBV5-1,TRBD2,TRBJ2-2,-
TGTGCCAGCAGCCAAGATGATGGCGTGGGATACGAGCAGTACTTC,CASSQDDGVGYEQYF,TRBV3-1,-,TRBJ2-7,many